The 28 T cell receptor beta chains below all came from one sample that was sequenced in a study of cytomegalovirus exposure and HLA in healthy donors. PCR was performed using 60 Vbeta and 13 Jbeta primers. Repertoires were generated with immunoSEQ multiplex PCR, while TCRdb's copy carries only in-frame clones and drops some. The data contain 99,000 or so clones, 70% to 80% of them singletons. The sample was PBMCs. The receptors here all came from a man aged 35-49 years in good health and CMV-seronegative.

This clone was detected only a few times. The genes are TRBV28 and TRBJ2-5; 8 bases are shared with TRBD1. The J call may be incorrect, as the DNA end agrees better with TRBJ2-7. Germline loops: CDR1 MDHEN, CDR2 SYDVKM. The CDR3 has 15 residues. The CDR3 sequence: CASSFGWTGSYEQYF. The CDR3 DNA follows: TGTGCCAGCAGTTTTGGGTGGACAGGGTCCTACGAGCAGTACTTC.

In its sample, this clone was seen once. V and J are TRBV5-4 and TRBJ1-2; tentative D call: TRBD1 (6 bases). V lost 4 bases, J lost 8 bases, and 12 bases lay in between. Germline CDR1 reads SGHNT; CDR2 reads YYREEE (reference sequence). CDR3 length: 12 amino acids. The CDR3 sequence: CASSHPDRGYTF. The DNA of the CDR3 is TGTGCCAGCAGCCACCCCGACAGGGGCTACACCTTC.

The rearrangement uses TRBV18 and TRBJ2-7, with 7 bases matching TRBD1. With V trimmed by 0 bases and J by 0 bases, 5 bases remained unmatched. The CDR3 runs to 16 residues. Germline CDR1 and CDR2: KGHSH and LQKENI. The CDR3 protein is CASSPPGTDSSYEQYF. As DNA, the CDR3 is TGTGCCAGCTCACCACCCGGGACAGACAGCTCCTACGAGCAGTACTTC.

This clone was observed a handful of times. The CDR3 here is CASSQGRVLIRDEKLFF. The CDR3 nucleotides read TGCGCCAGCAGCCAAGGCAGGGTTCTTATTCGGGATGAAAAACTGTTTTTT. This sequence joins TRBV4-1 and TRBJ1-4, with D maybe TRBD1 (5 bases). The CDR3 runs 17 residues. V lost 1 base to trimming and J lost 6 bases, with 18 bases between them. Germline loops: CDR1 MGHRA, CDR2 YSYEKL.

This chain joins TRBV19 and TRBJ2-7; TRBD1 agrees at 11 bases. The germline gives CDR1 LNHDA, CDR2 SQIVND (reference sequence). The V segment lost 5 bases and the J segment 3 bases; nucleotides outside the gene matches: 12. The CDR3 totals 17 residues. The CDR3 DNA reads as TGTGCCAGTAGTTCGCCGCCCGGGACAGGGGGGGACTACGAGCAGTACTTC. Translating gives CASSSPPGTGGDYEQYF.

The rearrangement joins TRBV5-1 to TRBJ1-1; a possible D gene is TRBD1 (6 bases). The V and J ends lost 4 bases and 5 bases respectively, with 15 bases between them. The CDR3 spans 14 residues. Germline lookup yields CDR1 SGHRS and CDR2 YFSETQ. The CDR3 sequence is CASSAGQPGTEAFF. CDR3 bases: TGCGCCAGCAGCGCCGGACAGCCCGGAACTGAAGCTTTCTTT.

This sequence joins TRBV27 and TRBJ1-1; unclear D gene. Trimming cost V 6 bases and J 3 bases, with 5 bases left between them. The CDR3 has 11 residues. Germline V gene lookup returns CDR1 MNHEY and CDR2 SMNVEV (reference sequence). CDR3 amino acids: CASREDTEAFF. CDR3 coding DNA: TGTGCCAGCAGGGAGGACACTGAAGCTTTCTTT.

The rearrangement joins TRBV30 to TRBJ1-6; 10 nucleotides align to TRBD1. Per the germline V gene, CDR1 is GTSNPN and CDR2 is SVGIG (reference sequence). This CDR3 region has 14 residues. The V and J ends lost 4 bases and 13 bases, in that order; junction bases with no gene match: 10. CDR3 sequence (DNA): TGTGCCTGGACGATGACAGGGGGCGCATTCCCCCTCCACTTT. It specifies CAWTMTGGAFPLHF.

The V call is TRBV5-1, the J call TRBJ1-2, with a weak D call TRBD1 (6 bases). CDR3 length: 11 amino acids. The V and J ends lost 5 bases and 7 bases respectively, with 9 bases between them. Germline-derived CDR1 and CDR2 are SGHRS and YFSETQ. The CDR3 region has the DNA TGCGCCAGCAGGGACAGCGGTGGCTACACCTTC. Translation: CASRDSGGYTF.

The chain recombines TRBV5-1 with TRBJ1-1, with a weak D call TRBD1 (5 bases). Trimming took off 4 bases at V and 0 bases at J, with 13 bases between the two ends. The CDR3 length is 15 residues. In germline, CDR1 is SGHRS, CDR2 YFSETQ. Here the CDR3 DNA reads TGCGCCAGCAGCAGGGCGGGGACTTTGAACACTGAAGCTTTCTTT. Its protein is CASSRAGTLNTEAFF.

V gene TRBV5-4 combines with J gene TRBJ2-2; 12 bases align to TRBD1. V gave up 4 bases and J gave up 3 bases; unmatched junction bases: 4. From germline, CDR1 is SGHNT and CDR2 YYREEE (reference sequence). The CDR3 is made up of 16 amino acids. CDR3 nucleotide sequence: TGTGCCAGCAGCAGGGACAGGGGGCGCGACACCGGGGAGCTGTTTTTT. It encodes CASSRDRGRDTGELFF.

This clone has just a few counts. The chain links TRBV9 to TRBJ2-7; D gene uncertain. CDR1 and CDR2 (germline): SGDLS, YYNGEE. CDR3 length: 9 residues. Between the trimmed V and J ends, which lost 10 bases and 5 bases, there was a span of 7 bases. The CDR3 DNA is TGTGCCGGCACCAACGAGCAGTACTTC. Encoded protein: CAGTNEQYF.

The chain employs TRBV28 and TRBJ1-1; D not certain. V was clipped by 10 bases and J by 5 bases, with 14 bases between them. Germline lookup yields CDR1 MDHEN and CDR2 SYDVKM. The CDR3 is 12 amino acids. The CDR3 region has the DNA TGTGCCACCCTAGGCCCGGGGACTGAAGCTTTCTTT. Translated: CATLGPGTEAFF. Full variable domain (missing parts from reference TRBV28 and TRBJ1-1): DVKVTQSSRYLVKRTGEKVFLECVQDMDHENMFWYRQDPGLGLRLIYFSYDVKMKEKGDIPEGYSVSREKKERFSLILESASTNQTSMYLCATLGPGTEAFFGQGTRLTVV.

This chain uses TRBV6-1 with TRBJ2-6; D call uncertain. CDR1 is MNHNS, CDR2 SASEGT, per germline. The V end was cut by 2 bases, the J end by 0 bases, with 5 bases between. The CDR3 loop spans 15 amino acids. The CDR3 reads CASSEYLSGANVLTF. The DNA of the CDR3 is TGTGCCAGCAGTGAATATCTCTCTGGGGCCAACGTCCTGACTTTC.

This clone was picked up a small number of times. This chain connects TRBV4-3 to TRBJ1-4, with 12 bases aligning to TRBD1. Germline values: CDR1 LGHNA, CDR2 YSLEER. The CDR3 extends over 19 amino acids. The V segment lost 3 bases and the J segment 4 bases; nucleotides outside the gene matches: 12. This CDR3 reads CASSHPGDRGRGGNEKLFF. CDR3 sequence (DNA): TGCGCCAGCAGCCACCCAGGGGACAGGGGGCGCGGTGGTAATGAAAAACTGTTTTTT.

This clone has only one observation. The chain joins TRBV6-1 to TRBJ2-1; D might be TRBD2 (6 bases). The germline CDR1 and CDR2 sequences are MNHNS and SASEGT. This CDR3 has 14 residues. The V end lost 4 bases, the J end lost 2 bases, and 9 bases lay between the germline ends. This CDR3 reads CASSARTTYNEQFF. CDR3 bases: TGTGCCAGCAGTGCCAGGACTACCTACAATGAGCAGTTCTTC.

In this sample, this clone turned up once. The chain carries TRBV6-5 and TRBJ2-1; TRBD2 agrees at 14 bases. Trimming took 5 bases from V and 9 from J; bases not matched to a gene: 6. Germline CDR1 reads MNHEY; CDR2 reads SVGAGI. The length of the CDR3 is 15 residues. In DNA form, the CDR3 reads TGTGCCAGCAGTCCACCGGGACTAGCGGGAGTTGAGCAGTTCTTC. It translates to CASSPPGLAGVEQFF.

The rearrangement joins TRBV20-1 to TRBJ2-1; D gene uncertain. The CDR3 is 11 residues long. V lost 0 bases to trimming and J lost 8 bases, with 5 bases between them. From germline, CDR1 is DFQATT and CDR2 SNEGSKA (reference sequence). The DNA for the CDR3 is TGCAGTGCTAGAGATACGGATGAGCAGTTCTTC. This translates into CSARDTDEQFF.

This chain uses TRBV9 with TRBJ2-3, with D maybe TRBD1 (5 bases). V was clipped by 1 base and J by 6 bases, with 12 bases between them. The germline V gene has CDR1 SGDLS and CDR2 YYNGEE. The CDR3 length is 14 residues. CDR3 nucleotides: TGTGCCAGCAGCGTACAGGGTATAAGCGATACGCAGTATTTT. Protein sequence: CASSVQGISDTQYF.

The J gene is TRBJ2-1, the V gene TRBV5-6; D is possibly TRBD2 (7 bases). The ends were cut back, 2 bases at V and 5 bases at J, with 11 bases in the middle. The germline V gene encodes CDR1 SGHDT and CDR2 YYEEEE. CDR3 size: 14 residues. The CDR3 protein is CASSFYGGHNEQFF. CDR3 sequence (DNA): TGTGCCAGCAGCTTTTACGGGGGGCACAATGAGCAGTTCTTC. Using reference TRBV5-6 and TRBJ2-1 for the parts outside the CDR3, the full variable domain is DAGVTQSPTHLIKTRGQQVTLRCSPKSGHDTVSWYQQALGQGPQFIFQYYEEEERQRGNFPDRFSGHQFPNYSSELNVNALLLGDSALYLCASSFYGGHNEQFFGPGTRLTVL.

The rearrangement uses TRBV7-2 and TRBJ2-5, with D perhaps matching TRBD1 (5 bases). Germline V gives CDR1 SGHTA, CDR2 FQGNSA. This CDR3 comprises 14 residues. The ends were cut back, 5 bases at V and 3 bases at J, with 13 bases in the middle. As DNA, the CDR3 is TGTGCCAGCAGCCCTCCTGGCAGGGAAGAGACCCAGTACTTC. This translates into CASSPPGREETQYF.

The J gene is TRBJ1-1, the V gene TRBV11-2; maybe TRBD1 (6 bases). The CDR3 runs to 14 residues. Germline CDR1 SGHAT, CDR2 FQNNGV. V was shortened by 3 bases and J by 9 bases, with 17 bases between the two germline ends. The CDR3 loop is CASSFLRQGHKAFF. DNA for the CDR3: TGTGCCAGCAGCTTTTTGCGGCAGGGACACAAAGCTTTCTTT. The full variable domain, with the rest looked up from reference TRBV11-2 and TRBJ1-1, is EAGVAQSPRYKIIEKRQSVAFWCNPISGHATLYWYQQILGQGPKLLIQFQNNGVVDDSQLPKDRFSAERLKGVDSTLKIQPAKLEDSAVYLCASSFLRQGHKAFFGQGTRLTVV.

CDR3 in DNA: TGTGCCAGCAGTTACGGAGGGGGCTCCTACGAGCAGTACTTC. Translating it yields CASSYGGGSYEQYF. This rearrangement joins TRBV6-5 to TRBJ2-5; D possibly matches TRBD1 or TRBD2 (6 bases each). The J call may be in error: the DNA end matches TRBJ2-7 better. The CDR3 runs to 14 residues. Germline CDR1 and CDR2: MNHEY and SVGAGI.

The J gene is TRBJ2-7, the V gene TRBV29-1, with D hard to call. Germline CDR1 reads SQVTM; CDR2 reads ANQGSEA. V was trimmed by 4 bases and J by 0 bases, leaving 10 bases between them. The CDR3 is made up of 13 amino acids. CDR3 amino acids: CSVVQVSSYEQYF. The CDR3 DNA reads TGCAGCGTTGTGCAGGTTAGCTCCTACGAGCAGTACTTC.

The chain uses TRBV9 and TRBJ2-7; D is possibly TRBD2 (6 bases). The CDR3 consists of 15 residues. The V and J ends lost 0 bases and 0 bases respectively, with 10 bases between them. Germline V gene data show CDR1 as SGDLS and CDR2 as YYNGEE. The CDR3 sequence: CASSVASESSYEQYF. The CDR3 bases are TGTGCCAGCAGCGTAGCTAGCGAGAGCTCCTACGAGCAGTACTTC.

This chain uses TRBV25-1 with TRBJ1-6, with 8 bases identical to TRBD1. The V and J ends lost 8 bases and 9 bases, in that order; junction bases with no gene match: 9. The CDR3 extends over 14 amino acids. The germline V gene has CDR1 MGHDK and CDR2 SYGVNS. CDR3 residues: CASGGQGWSSPLHF. CDR3 DNA: TGTGCCAGCGGAGGACAGGGCTGGAGTTCACCCCTCCACTTT.

On this clone: In this CDR3 the conserved last residue, phenylalanine or tryptophan, is missing, so a read error is likely. The rearrangement links TRBV13 to TRBJ2-7, with D possibly matching TRBD1 (6 bases). Germline V gives CDR1 PRHDT, CDR2 FYEKMQ (reference sequence). Deletions cut 5 bases from V and 4 bases from J, with 12 bases between. This CDR3 has 13 amino acids. The chain's CDR3 is CASSPDRQYEQYL. The CDR3 bases are TGTGCCAGCAGCCCGGACAGACAATACGAGCAGTACCTC.

This clone was counted a few times. The V call is TRBV19, the J call TRBJ1-2; maybe TRBD1 (6 bases). V lost 3 bases and J 6 bases, leaving 17 bases between the germline ends. This CDR3 is built from 15 residues. Germline values: CDR1 LNHDA, CDR2 SQIVND (reference sequence). CDR3 in DNA: TGTGCCAGTAGTATGAAACAGGGTGTTCTGGATGGCTACACCTTC. Its translation is CASSMKQGVLDGYTF. Full variable domain (remainder filled in from reference TRBV19 and TRBJ1-2): DGGITQSPKYLFRKEGQNVTLSCEQNLNHDAMYWYRQDPGQGLRLIYYSQIVNDFQKGDIAEGYSVSREKKESFPLTVTSAQKNPTAFYLCASSMKQGVLDGYTFGSGTRLTVV.